This T cell receptor beta chain was obtained from a study of shared clonotypes between healthy human individuals. In the study overall: Each donor had three CD4 naive, three CD4 memory, two CD8 naive and one CD8 memory plate.

Measured with immunoSEQ multiplex PCR; TCRdb has only the in-frame clones, and not every one. The table lists some 2,100,000 clones, approximately 96% of them singletons. Those who donated were healthy HIV-negative adults, with no recent acute infections or vaccinations reported. Whole-study results and caveats: In contrast to clonotypes shared by all four donors, non-shared clonotypes had lower generation probabilities.

A note on this clone: What it binds is unknown.

The V segment lost 4 bases and the J segment 2 bases; nucleotides outside the gene matches: 11. CDR3 length equals 17 residues. The V gene's germline CDR1 is KGHSH and CDR2 LQKENI. The chain recombines TRBV18 with TRBJ2-3; 8 bases are shared with TRBD2. The sequence came from a man aged 18-30 years in good health. The sequencing sample was made of naive CD4+ T cells sorted from blood. The sample's subset: CD45RA+ positively selected. The CDR3 bases are TGTGCCAGCTCACTTCACATAGCGGGAATCGTCACAGATACGCAGTATTTT. It codes for CASSLHIAGIVTDTQYF.